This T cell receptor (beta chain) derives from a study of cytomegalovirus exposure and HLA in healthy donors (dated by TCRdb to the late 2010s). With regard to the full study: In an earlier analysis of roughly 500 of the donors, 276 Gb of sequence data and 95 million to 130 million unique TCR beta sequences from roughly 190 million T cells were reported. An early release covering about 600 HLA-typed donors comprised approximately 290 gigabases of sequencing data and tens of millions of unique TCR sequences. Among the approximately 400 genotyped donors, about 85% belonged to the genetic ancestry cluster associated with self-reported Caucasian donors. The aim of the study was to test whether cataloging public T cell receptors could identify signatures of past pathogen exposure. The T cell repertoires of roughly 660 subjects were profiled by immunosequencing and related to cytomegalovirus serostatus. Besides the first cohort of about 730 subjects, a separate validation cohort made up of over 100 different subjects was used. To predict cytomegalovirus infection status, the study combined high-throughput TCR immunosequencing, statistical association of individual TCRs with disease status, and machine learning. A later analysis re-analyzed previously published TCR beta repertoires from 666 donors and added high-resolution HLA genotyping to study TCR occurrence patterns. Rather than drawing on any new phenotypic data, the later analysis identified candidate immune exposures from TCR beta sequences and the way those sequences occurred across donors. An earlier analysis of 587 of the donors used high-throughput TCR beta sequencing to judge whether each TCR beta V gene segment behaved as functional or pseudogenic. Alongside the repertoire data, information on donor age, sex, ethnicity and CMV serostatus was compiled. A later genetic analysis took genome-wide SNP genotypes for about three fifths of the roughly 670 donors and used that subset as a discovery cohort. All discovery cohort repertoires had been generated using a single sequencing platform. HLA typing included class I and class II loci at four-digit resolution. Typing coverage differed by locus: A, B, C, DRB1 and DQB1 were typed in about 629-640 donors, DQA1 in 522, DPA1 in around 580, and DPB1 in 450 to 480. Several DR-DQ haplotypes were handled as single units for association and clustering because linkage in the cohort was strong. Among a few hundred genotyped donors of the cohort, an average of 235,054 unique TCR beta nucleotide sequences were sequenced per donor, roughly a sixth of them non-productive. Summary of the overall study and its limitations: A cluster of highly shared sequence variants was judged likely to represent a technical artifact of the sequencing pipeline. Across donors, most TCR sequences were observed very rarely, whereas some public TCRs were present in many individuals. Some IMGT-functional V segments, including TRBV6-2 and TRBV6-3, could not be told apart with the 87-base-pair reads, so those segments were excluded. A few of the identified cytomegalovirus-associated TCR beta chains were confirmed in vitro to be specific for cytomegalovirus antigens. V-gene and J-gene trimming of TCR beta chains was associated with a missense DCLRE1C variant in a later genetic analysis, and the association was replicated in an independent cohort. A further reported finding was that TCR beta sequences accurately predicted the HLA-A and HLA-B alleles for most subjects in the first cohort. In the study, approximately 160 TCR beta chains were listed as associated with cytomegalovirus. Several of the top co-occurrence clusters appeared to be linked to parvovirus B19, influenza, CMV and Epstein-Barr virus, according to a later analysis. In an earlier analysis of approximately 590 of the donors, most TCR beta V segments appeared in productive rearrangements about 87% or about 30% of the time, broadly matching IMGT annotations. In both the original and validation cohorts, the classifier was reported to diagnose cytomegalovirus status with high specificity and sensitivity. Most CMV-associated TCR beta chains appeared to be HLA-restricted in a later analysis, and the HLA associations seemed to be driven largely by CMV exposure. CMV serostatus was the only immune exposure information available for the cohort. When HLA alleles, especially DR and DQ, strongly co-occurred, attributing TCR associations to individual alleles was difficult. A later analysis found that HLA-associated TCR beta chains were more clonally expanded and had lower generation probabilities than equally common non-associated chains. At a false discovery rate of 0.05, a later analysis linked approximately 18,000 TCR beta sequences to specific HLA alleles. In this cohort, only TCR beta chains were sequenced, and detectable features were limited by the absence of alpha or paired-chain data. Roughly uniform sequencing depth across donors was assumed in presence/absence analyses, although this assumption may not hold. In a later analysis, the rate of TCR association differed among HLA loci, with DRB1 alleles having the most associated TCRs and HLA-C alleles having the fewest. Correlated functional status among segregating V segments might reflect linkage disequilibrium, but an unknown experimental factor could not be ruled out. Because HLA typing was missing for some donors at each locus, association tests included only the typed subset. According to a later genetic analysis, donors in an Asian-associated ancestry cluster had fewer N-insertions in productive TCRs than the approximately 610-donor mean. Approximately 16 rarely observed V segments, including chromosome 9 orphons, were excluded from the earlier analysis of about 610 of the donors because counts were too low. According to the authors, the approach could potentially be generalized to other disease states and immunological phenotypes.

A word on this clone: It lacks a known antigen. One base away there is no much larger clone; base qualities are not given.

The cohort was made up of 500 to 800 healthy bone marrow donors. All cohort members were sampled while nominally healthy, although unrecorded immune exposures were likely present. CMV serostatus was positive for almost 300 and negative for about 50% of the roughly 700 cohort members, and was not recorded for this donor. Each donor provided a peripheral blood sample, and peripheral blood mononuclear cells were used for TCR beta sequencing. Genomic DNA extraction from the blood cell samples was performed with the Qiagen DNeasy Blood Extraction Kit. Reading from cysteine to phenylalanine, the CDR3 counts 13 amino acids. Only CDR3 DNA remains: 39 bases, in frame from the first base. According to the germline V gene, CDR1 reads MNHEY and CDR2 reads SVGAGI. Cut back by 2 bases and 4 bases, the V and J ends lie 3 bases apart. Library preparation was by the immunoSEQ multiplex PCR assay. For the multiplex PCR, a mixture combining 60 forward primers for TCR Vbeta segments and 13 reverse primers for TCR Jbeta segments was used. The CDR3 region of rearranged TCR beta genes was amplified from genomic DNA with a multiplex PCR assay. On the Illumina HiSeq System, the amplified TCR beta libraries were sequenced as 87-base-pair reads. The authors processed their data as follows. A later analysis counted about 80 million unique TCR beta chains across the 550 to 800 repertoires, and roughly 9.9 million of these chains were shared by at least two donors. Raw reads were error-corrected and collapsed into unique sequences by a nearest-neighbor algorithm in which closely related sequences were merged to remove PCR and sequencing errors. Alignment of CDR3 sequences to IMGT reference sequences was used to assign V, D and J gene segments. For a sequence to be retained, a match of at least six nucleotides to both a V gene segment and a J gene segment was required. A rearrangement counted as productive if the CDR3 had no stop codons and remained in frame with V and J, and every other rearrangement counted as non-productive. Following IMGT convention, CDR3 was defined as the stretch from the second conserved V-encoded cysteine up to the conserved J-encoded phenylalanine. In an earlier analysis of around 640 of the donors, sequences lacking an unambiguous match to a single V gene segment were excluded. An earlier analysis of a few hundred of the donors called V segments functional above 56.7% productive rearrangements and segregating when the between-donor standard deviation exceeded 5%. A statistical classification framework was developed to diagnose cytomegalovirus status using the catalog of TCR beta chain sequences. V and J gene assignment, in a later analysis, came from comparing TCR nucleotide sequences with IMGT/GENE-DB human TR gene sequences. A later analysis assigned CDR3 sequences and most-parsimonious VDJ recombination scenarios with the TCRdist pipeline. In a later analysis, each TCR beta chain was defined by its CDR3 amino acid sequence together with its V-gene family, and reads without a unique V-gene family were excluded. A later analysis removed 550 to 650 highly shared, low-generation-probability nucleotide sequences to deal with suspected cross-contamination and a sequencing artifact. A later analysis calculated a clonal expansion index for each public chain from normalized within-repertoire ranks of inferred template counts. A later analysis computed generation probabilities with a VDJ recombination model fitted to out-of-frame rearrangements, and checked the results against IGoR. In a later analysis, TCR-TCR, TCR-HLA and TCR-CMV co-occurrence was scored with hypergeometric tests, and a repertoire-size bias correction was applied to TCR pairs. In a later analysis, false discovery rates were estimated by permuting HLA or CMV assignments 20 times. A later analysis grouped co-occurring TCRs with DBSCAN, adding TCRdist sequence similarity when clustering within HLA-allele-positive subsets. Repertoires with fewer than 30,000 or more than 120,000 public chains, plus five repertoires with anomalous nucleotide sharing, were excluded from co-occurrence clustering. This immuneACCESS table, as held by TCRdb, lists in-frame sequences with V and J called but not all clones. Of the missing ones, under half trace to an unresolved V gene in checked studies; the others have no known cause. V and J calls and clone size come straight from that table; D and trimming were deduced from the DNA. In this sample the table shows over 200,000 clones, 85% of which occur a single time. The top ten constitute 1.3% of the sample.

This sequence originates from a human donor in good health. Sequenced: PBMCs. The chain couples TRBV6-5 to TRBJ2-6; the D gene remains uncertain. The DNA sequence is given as TGTGCCAGCAGTTACGGCGGGGCCAACGTCCTGACTTTC. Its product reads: CASSYGGANVLTF.